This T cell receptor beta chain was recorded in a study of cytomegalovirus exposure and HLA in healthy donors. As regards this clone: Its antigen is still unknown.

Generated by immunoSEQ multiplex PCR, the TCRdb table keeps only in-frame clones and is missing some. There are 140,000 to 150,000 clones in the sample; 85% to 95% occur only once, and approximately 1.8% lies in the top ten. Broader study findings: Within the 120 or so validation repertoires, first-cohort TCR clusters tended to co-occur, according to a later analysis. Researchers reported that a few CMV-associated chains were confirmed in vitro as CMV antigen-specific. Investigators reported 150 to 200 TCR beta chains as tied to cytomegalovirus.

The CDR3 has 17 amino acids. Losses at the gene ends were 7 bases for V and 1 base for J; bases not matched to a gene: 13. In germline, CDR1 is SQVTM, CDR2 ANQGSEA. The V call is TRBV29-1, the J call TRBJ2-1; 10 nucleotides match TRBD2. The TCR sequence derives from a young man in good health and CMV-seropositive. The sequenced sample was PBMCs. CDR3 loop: CSASKQTSGMSYNEQFF. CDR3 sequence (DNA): TGCAGCGCATCTAAGCAAACTAGCGGGATGTCCTACAATGAGCAGTTCTTC.